One sample yielded the 17 T cell receptor beta chains listed below, sequenced in a study of OX40 agonist ivuxolimab in advanced cancers. TCRdb keeps only in-frame clones here, not all; method: immunoSEQ multiplex PCR. The table includes about 32,000 clones, about 84% detected once. The input for sequencing was CD4+ or CD8+ T cells sorted from blood, taken in a trial of the OX40 agonist ivuxolimab. The receptors derive from an adult with an advanced solid tumor such as melanoma, head and neck, liver or kidney cancer.

V is TRBV28 and J is TRBJ2-7; D not certain. The length of the CDR3 is 14 residues. Germline values: CDR1 MDHEN, CDR2 SYDVKM. V shed 4 bases and J shed 2 bases, with 12 bases lying between them. The CDR3 DNA follows: TGTGCCAGCAGTTCCCAAGAGATTACCTACGAGCAGTACTTC. The encoded protein is CASSSQEITYEQYF.

The V and J genes are TRBV6-6 and TRBJ2-4; 7 bases agree with TRBD1. With 6 bases clipped from V and 3 bases from J, the junction kept 8 bases outside the gene matches. The CDR3 loop spans 15 amino acids. Germline V gene lookup returns CDR1 MNHNY and CDR2 SVGAGI (reference sequence). The CDR3 protein is CASRPARDSKNIQYF. CDR3 sequence (DNA): TGTGCCAGCAGACCCGCCCGGGACAGCAAAAACATTCAGTACTTC.

This clone was recorded once. The V gene is TRBV28, the J gene TRBJ2-5; the D is unclear. Germline loops: CDR1 MDHEN, CDR2 SYDVKM. The CDR3 is made up of 15 amino acids. The V end lost 2 bases, the J end lost 3 bases, and 13 bases lay between the germline ends. The CDR3 here is CASSLPSDLEETQYF. The CDR3 nucleotides are TGTGCCAGCAGTTTACCTTCAGACCTCGAAGAGACCCAGTACTTC.

CDR3 residues: CASASLGAPLHF. CDR3 nucleotide sequence: TGTGCCTCGGCCTCATTGGGGGCACCCCTCCACTTT. The chain uses TRBV27 and TRBJ1-6; tentatively, D is TRBD1 (5 bases). The CDR3 runs to 12 residues. Trimming removed 11 bases at V and 11 bases at J, with 16 bases between. The germline CDR1 and CDR2 sequences are MNHEY and SMNVEV (reference sequence).

V usage is TRBV29-1 and J usage is TRBJ2-3, with 10 bases matching TRBD2. Per germline, CDR1 SQVTM and CDR2 ANQGSEA. J lost 2 bases, V lost 7 bases, and 6 bases had no gene match. This CDR3 is 14 amino acids long. The CDR3 sequence: CSAEAGGITDTQYF. DNA for the CDR3: TGCAGCGCGGAAGCGGGGGGGATCACAGATACGCAGTATTTT.

By proportion, this clone is medium-sized. CDR3 loop: CASSWVGADTQYF. CDR3 nucleotide sequence: TGTGCCAGCAGTTGGGTGGGAGCAGATACGCAGTATTTT. V usage is TRBV28 and J usage is TRBJ2-3, with D possibly TRBD2 on 5 matching bases. Germline loops: CDR1 MDHEN, CDR2 SYDVKM. Trimming removed 4 bases at V and 4 bases at J, with 9 bases between. CDR3 length: 13 amino acids.

V usage is TRBV2 and J usage is TRBJ2-1; 9 bases are a match to TRBD2. The CDR3 is 18 amino acids. The J segment lost 4 bases and the V segment lost 3 bases, leaving 13 bases of the junction unmatched. The V gene's germline CDR1 is SNHLY and CDR2 FYNNEI. CDR3 nucleotide sequence: TGTGCCAGCAGTGACCTGACTAGCGGTCTCCGCGGATACAATGAGCAGTTCTTC. This codes for CASSDLTSGLRGYNEQFF.

The rearrangement joins TRBV19 to TRBJ2-7; TRBD1 or TRBD2 may be the D gene (6 bases each). CDR1 is LNHDA, CDR2 SQIVND, per germline (reference sequence). The germline V and J ends were trimmed by 7 bases and 2 bases, with 9 bases remaining between them. The CDR3 has 12 residues. The CDR3 nucleotides are TGTGCCAGTAAAGGGGGGACCTACGAGCAGTACTTC. This codes for CASKGGTYEQYF.

The CDR3 reads CASSTGSYEQYF. In nucleotides, the CDR3 is TGCGCCAGCTCAACAGGGTCCTACGAGCAGTACTTC. V and J are TRBV5-1 and TRBJ2-7, with D perhaps matching TRBD1 (6 bases). Trimming shortened V by 7 bases and J by 1 base, and 9 bases separated the two germline ends. CDR3 length equals 12 residues. Germline CDR1 and CDR2: SGHRS and YFSETQ.

The chain has TRBV10-1 and TRBJ2-7; 9 bases line up with TRBD1. The CDR3 has 15 amino acids. Germline V gene lookup returns CDR1 WNHNN and CDR2 SYGVQD (reference sequence). The V gene end was trimmed by 3 bases and the J gene end by 5 bases; junction bases not matched to a gene: 8. The CDR3 region is CASSDPGQGFDEQYF. CDR3 nucleotides: TGCGCCAGCAGTGACCCGGGACAGGGTTTCGACGAGCAGTACTTC.

This clone was seen a single time. A much bigger clone sits one base away, suggesting this may be a read error. Distinct nucleotide sequences in the sample also encode this CDR3. CDR3 residues: CSVAGLDGYTF. Written as DNA, the CDR3 is TGCAGCGTTGCAGGGCTGGATGGCTACACCTTC. V usage is TRBV29-1 and J usage is TRBJ1-2; possible D gene TRBD1, 5 bases. V lost 4 bases and J lost 6, with 9 bases in between. Germline V lookup: CDR1 SQVTM, CDR2 ANQGSEA. This CDR3 contains 11 residues. The full variable domain, with the rest looked up from reference TRBV29-1 and TRBJ1-2, is SAVISQKPSRDICQRGTSLTIQCQVDSQVTMMFWYRQQPGQSLTLIATANQGSEATYESGFVIDKFPISRPNLTFSTLTVSNMSPEDSSIYLCSVAGLDGYTFGSGTRLTVV.

This clone has a single count. V and J are TRBV4-1 and TRBJ2-6; D tentatively reads TRBD1 or TRBD2 (5 bases each). Germline V gene data show CDR1 as MGHRA and CDR2 as YSYEKL. Trimming removed 2 bases from V and 4 bases from J, with 12 bases in between. This CDR3 spans 16 amino acids. CDR3 DNA sequence: TGCGCCAGCAGCCAACAGTCGGGGCACGGGGCCAACGTCCTGACTTTC. Translating it yields CASSQQSGHGANVLTF.

This rearrangement joins TRBV28 to TRBJ1-5; TRBD1 agrees at 7 bases. V shed 11 bases and J 2 bases; nucleotides not matched to a gene: 12. From germline, CDR1 is MDHEN and CDR2 SYDVKM. The CDR3 is made up of 15 amino acids. The CDR3 region is CASQGGGMGNQPQHF. Here the CDR3 DNA reads TGTGCCTCCCAAGGGGGCGGCATGGGCAATCAGCCCCAGCATTTT.

The V call is TRBV27, the J call TRBJ2-7, with unresolved D. The CDR3 is 15 amino acids. Germline CDR1 and CDR2: MNHEY and SMNVEV (reference sequence). Trimming took 3 bases from V and 2 from J, leaving 14 bases between them. The CDR3 region is CASSFSGGWAYEQYF. DNA of the CDR3: TGTGCCAGCAGTTTCTCCGGTGGTTGGGCCTACGAGCAGTACTTC.

The chain combines TRBV6-6 with TRBJ2-1; possibly TRBD1 for D (7 bases). CDR3 length equals 16 residues. V dropped 0 bases and J dropped 4 bases, with 13 bases sitting between them. Germline CDR1 reads MNHNY; CDR2 reads SVGAGI (reference sequence). The CDR3 region has the DNA TGTGCCAGCAGTTACTCGCGGGGACAGACGTACAATGAGCAGTTCTTC. Translated: CASSYSRGQTYNEQFF.

The chain has TRBV11-3 and TRBJ2-1; either TRBD1 or TRBD2 may fit D (5 bases each). V was clipped by 5 bases and J by 9 bases, with 14 bases between them. The V gene's germline CDR1 is SGHNT and CDR2 YENEEA. This CDR3 is built from 13 residues. CDR3 in DNA: TGTGCCAGCAGCGCCCGAGGGGTGGGTGAGCAGTTCTTC. It codes for CASSARGVGEQFF.

The count of this clone is one. The chain has TRBV4-1 and TRBJ1-1, with D tentatively TRBD1 (5 bases). Germline assignment: CDR1 MGHRA and CDR2 YSYEKL. Trimming took 4 bases from V and 4 from J, leaving 13 bases between them. The CDR3 extends over 14 amino acids. CDR3: CASSPSVGVTEAFF. As DNA, the CDR3 is TGCGCCAGCAGCCCCTCGGTAGGGGTCACTGAAGCTTTCTTT.